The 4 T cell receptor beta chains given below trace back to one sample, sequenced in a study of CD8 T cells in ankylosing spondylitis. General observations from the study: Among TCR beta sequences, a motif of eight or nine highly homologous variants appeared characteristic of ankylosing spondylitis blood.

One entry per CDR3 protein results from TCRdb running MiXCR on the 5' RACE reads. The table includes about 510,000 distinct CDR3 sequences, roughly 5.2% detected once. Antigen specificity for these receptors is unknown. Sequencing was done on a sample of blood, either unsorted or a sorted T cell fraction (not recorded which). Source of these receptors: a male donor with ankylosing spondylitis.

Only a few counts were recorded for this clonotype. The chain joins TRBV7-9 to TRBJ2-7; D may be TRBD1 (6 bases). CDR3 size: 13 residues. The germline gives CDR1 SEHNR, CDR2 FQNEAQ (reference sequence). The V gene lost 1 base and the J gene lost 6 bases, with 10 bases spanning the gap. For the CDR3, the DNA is TGTGCCAGCAGCTTAGTAGGGACACTCGAGCAGTACTTC. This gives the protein CASSLVGTLEQYF. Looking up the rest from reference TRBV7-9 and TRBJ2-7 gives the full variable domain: DTGVSQNPRHKITKRGQNVTFRCDPISEHNRLYWYRQTLGQGPEFLTYFQNEAQLEKSRLLSDRFSAERPKGSFSTLEIQRTEQGDSAMYLCASSLVGTLEQYFGPGTRLTVT.

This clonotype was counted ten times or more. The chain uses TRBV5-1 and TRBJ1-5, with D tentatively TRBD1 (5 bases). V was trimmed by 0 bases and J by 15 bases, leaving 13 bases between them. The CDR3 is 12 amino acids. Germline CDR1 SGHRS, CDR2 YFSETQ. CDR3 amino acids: CASSLEGTGLHF. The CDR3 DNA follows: TGCGCCAGCAGCTTGGAGGGAACAGGTCTGCATTTT.

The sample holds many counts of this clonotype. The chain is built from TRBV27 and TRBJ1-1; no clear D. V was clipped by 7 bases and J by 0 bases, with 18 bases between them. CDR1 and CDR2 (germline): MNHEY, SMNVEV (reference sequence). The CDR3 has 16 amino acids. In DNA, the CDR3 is TGTGCCAGCACCCCCGGGGTGGGGTTCATGAACACTGAAGCTTTCTTT. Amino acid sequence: CASTPGVGFMNTEAFF.

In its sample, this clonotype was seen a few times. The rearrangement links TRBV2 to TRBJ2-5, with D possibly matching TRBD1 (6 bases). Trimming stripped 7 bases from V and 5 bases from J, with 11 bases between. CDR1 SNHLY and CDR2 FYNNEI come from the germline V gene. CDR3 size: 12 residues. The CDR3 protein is CASTGEGETQYF. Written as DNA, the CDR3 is TGTGCCAGCACAGGGGAAGGGGAGACCCAGTACTTC.